A selection of T cell receptor beta chains follows, all from one sample in a study of T cell repertoires in cytomegalovirus infection. No antigens are known for them. TCRdb passed the reads through MiXCR, listing each CDR3 protein once. Of roughly 500,000 distinct CDR3 sequences listed, roughly a third are singletons. Sequencing used cultured PBMCs, obtained from culture after CMV antigen stimulation. The receptors were gathered from a human donor in good health (CMV status not recorded). Some clones in this sample may be carry-over from other donors' samples. Each CDR3 is given with its conserved first and last residue. Each record gives: D gene, V gene, clone size, J gene, CDR3 DNA, CDR3 protein. A D gene is named only where the DNA matches it firmly. Not every row has a clone size; where given, it reads once, few, many or a size class.

NA	TRBV12-5	NA	TRBJ2-1	TGTGCTAGTGGTTTGGGACCGAGCTACAATGAGCAGTTCTTC	CASGLGPSYNEQFF
TRBD1	TRBV27	few	TRBJ2-1	TGTGCCAGCAGTTACCCCCCTCCGGGACAGAGCTCCTACAATGAGCAGTTCTTC	CASSYPPPGQSSYNEQFF
NA	TRBV7-2	NA	TRBJ2-5	TGTGCCAGCAGCTTAGAGTTATGGGAGACCCAGTACTTC	CASSLELWETQYF
NA	TRBV29-1	NA	TRBJ2-3	TGCAGCGCCTACACCAGCACAGATACGCAGTATTTT	CSAYTSTDTQYF
NA	TRBV25-1	NA	TRBJ2-6	TGTGCCAGCAGTGAAACACAGGGATTCTCTGGGGCCAACGTCCTGACTTTC	CASSETQGFSGANVLTF
NA	TRBV6-2/TRBV6-3	few	TRBJ2-6	TGTGCCAGCACCAGGACAGGGGCCAACGTCCTGACTTTC	CASTRTGANVLTF
NA	TRBV6-2/TRBV6-3	few	TRBJ2-6	TGTGCCAGCAGTTACTCTTGGGCTCAGTTGACTGGGGCCAACGTCCTGACTTTC	CASSYSWAQLTGANVLTF
NA	TRBV7-8	NA	TRBJ2-2	TGTGCCAGCAGCTTAGCGGGCCTCACCGGGGAGCTGTTTTTT	CASSLAGLTGELFF
TRBD1	TRBV7-3	few	TRBJ2-1	TGTGCCAGCAGCTTACCGGGACAGGTATTGAATGAGCAGTTCTTC	CASSLPGQVLNEQFF
NA	TRBV7-2	many	TRBJ1-5	TGTGCCAGCAGCTTAGCTTCCGGCAGGGAGGGTCAGCCCCAGCATTTT	CASSLASGREGQPQHF
TRBD1	TRBV6-8	NA	TRBJ1-4	TGTGCCAGCAGTCCCCGGACAGGGCCTCCTCTTAATGAAAAACTGTTTTTT	CASSPRTGPPLNEKLFF
NA	TRBV11-3	many	TRBJ1-2	TGTGCCAGCAGCGGACAGTTGGGGGGGTATAGCTATGGCTACACCTTC	CASSGQLGGYSYGYTF
NA	TRBV28	few	TRBJ1-5	TGTGCCAGCAGCGACAGGAATTATCAGCCCCAGCATTTT	CASSDRNYQPQHF
NA	TRBV7-2	NA	TRBJ2-1	TGTGCCAGCAGCTCCCCCCGGGAGAGCGCTCGTGTCTCCTACAATGAGCAGTTCTTC	CASSSPRESARVSYNEQFF
NA	TRBV4-1	few	TRBJ2-5	TGCGCCAGCAGCCTAGGACCAACCCAAGAGACCCAGTACTTC	CASSLGPTQETQYF
NA	TRBV27	NA	TRBJ2-3	TGTGCCAGCAGTCGAGGGACCGCTAGCGATACGCAGTATTTT	CASSRGTASDTQYF
NA	TRBV20-1	few	TRBJ1-2	TGCAGTGCTAGGGGTACGGACAGTCCCTATGGCTACACCTTC	CSARGTDSPYGYTF
TRBD1	TRBV24-1	NA	TRBJ2-2	TGTGCCACGGGGACAGGGGGACCCGGGGAGCTGTTTTTT	CATGTGGPGELFF
NA	TRBV29-1	few	TRBJ2-5	TGCAGCGCTCCCGACAGCCAAGAGACCCAGTACTTC	CSAPDSQETQYF
NA	TRBV28	NA	TRBJ2-7	TGTGCCAGCAGACGCACAGGGATCGTGTACGAGCAGTACTTC	CASRRTGIVYEQYF
NA	TRBV24-1	few	TRBJ2-7	TGTGCCACCAGTGATCTGACACCGCCCTACGAGCAGTACTTC	CATSDLTPPYEQYF
NA	TRBV10-3	few	TRBJ1-1	TGTGCCACGCAAAAAGGGGGACCCGGTTCGAACACTGAAGCTTTCTTT	CATQKGGPGSNTEAFF
NA	TRBV19	few	TRBJ2-2	TGTGCCAGTAGGCCTCCGGGACAATCGGTCGGGGAGCTGTTTTTT	CASRPPGQSVGELFF
NA	TRBV27	NA	TRBJ1-4	TGTGCCAGCAGGGGGGTGAATGAAAAACTGTTTTTT	CASRGVNEKLFF
TRBD2	TRBV7-9	few	TRBJ2-1	TGTGCCAGCAGCTTAGTACGGGAGGGGACCTACAATGAGCAGTTCTTC	CASSLVREGTYNEQFF
TRBD1	TRBV24-1	NA	TRBJ1-2	TGTGCCACCAGTGAAAGGGGAGGACAGGGGAACTATGGCTACATCTTC	CATSERGGQGNYGYIF
NA	TRBV7-2	many	TRBJ2-3	TGTGCCAGCAGCCCCGGCAGGGATAGAACAGATACGCAGTATTTT	CASSPGRDRTDTQYF
NA	TRBV6-1	few	TRBJ2-7	TGTGCCAGCAGCGAGACGGGACAAAATTCGGTCTTC	CASSETGQNSVF
NA	TRBV12-3/TRBV12-4	NA	TRBJ2-1	TGTGCCAGCAGTTTTGGATATGAGCAGTTCTTC	CASSFGYEQFF
TRBD2	TRBV28	few	TRBJ2-3	TGTGCCAGCAGGAGCGCGGGGGGGGCAGATACGCAGTATTTT	CASRSAGGADTQYF
TRBD1	TRBV4-3	few	TRBJ1-1	TGCGCCAGCAGCCAGCAGGACAGGTTGGTTACTGAAGCTTTCTTT	CASSQQDRLVTEAFF
TRBD1	TRBV29-1	NA	TRBJ2-3	TGCAGCGTTCGAGCAGGGGGTGCCGCAGATACGCAGTATTTT	CSVRAGGAADTQYF
TRBD1	TRBV9	NA	TRBJ2-3	TGTGCCAGCAGCGTCGAGGGACAGGGGGCAGATACGCAGTATTTT	CASSVEGQGADTQYF
TRBD2	TRBV6-6	NA	TRBJ2-1	TGTGCCAGCAGTCCCCCACTAGCGGGACGTAACAATGAGCAGTTCTTC	CASSPPLAGRNNEQFF
NA	TRBV19	few	TRBJ2-3	TGTGCCAGTAGTATGGGAGGCACAGATACGCAGTATTTT	CASSMGGTDTQYF
NA	TRBV6-2/TRBV6-3	few	TRBJ2-1	TGTGCCAGCAGTTTTCGCGGGGCCGACAATGAGCAGTTCTTC	CASSFRGADNEQFF
NA	TRBV7-2	NA	TRBJ1-6	TGTGCCAGCAGCTTAAGCCTCTCTGATAATTCACCCCTCCACTTT	CASSLSLSDNSPLHF
NA	TRBV2	NA	TRBJ2-1	TGTGCCAGCAGCCGACTAGTCCGCGAGCAGTTCTTC	CASSRLVREQFF
NA	TRBV7-8	NA	TRBJ2-1	TGTGCCAGCAGCTCGAATATGAATGAGCAGTTCTTC	CASSSNMNEQFF
TRBD1	TRBV7-2	NA	TRBJ2-1	TGTGCCAGCAGCTTAGCATATCCGACAGGGGGTAGGCAGTTCTTC	CASSLAYPTGGRQFF
TRBD1	TRBV12-3/TRBV12-4	NA	TRBJ2-5	TGTGCCAGCACCGTGGACAGGGGGCCCCGAGAGACCCAGTACTTC	CASTVDRGPRETQYF
NA	TRBV7-2	many	TRBJ2-3	TGTGCCAGCGGTGGCAGGGCGGAAGATACGCAGTATTTT	CASGGRAEDTQYF
TRBD1	TRBV5-1	NA	TRBJ2-1	TGCGCCAGCAGCTTGGAGGGGAACAGGGGGCAGTTCTTC	CASSLEGNRGQFF
NA	TRBV6-1	NA	TRBJ2-5	TGTGCCAGCACCACCGGACAGACCCCCCTGGAGACCCAGTACTTC	CASTTGQTPLETQYF
TRBD2	TRBV2	NA	TRBJ2-3	TGTGCCAGCAGTGAAGCGGGGACTAGGACAGATACGCAGTATTTT	CASSEAGTRTDTQYF
NA	TRBV11-3	few	TRBJ2-1	TGTGCCAGCAGCCCAGAAAGCCCTCATGAGCAGTTCTTC	CASSPESPHEQFF
NA	TRBV5-4	NA	TRBJ2-1	TGTGCCAGCATCGGACTGGGCGGAGAGCAGTTCTTC	CASIGLGGEQFF
NA	TRBV13	NA	TRBJ2-1	TGTGCCAGCAGTGTCAGAAGCCCCTACAATGAGCAGTTCTTC	CASSVRSPYNEQFF
NA	TRBV2	few	TRBJ2-7	TGTGCCAGCAGTACACAGAACGGGTTAGTCTACGAGCAGTACTTC	CASSTQNGLVYEQYF
NA	TRBV6-1	NA	TRBJ2-6	TGTGCCAGCAGTGCAGGGAGCTCTGGGGCCAACGTCCTGACTTTC	CASSAGSSGANVLTF
TRBD1	TRBV7-8	few	TRBJ1-1	TGTGCCAGCAGACCCGGACAGGGTCGGGACACTGAAGCTTTCTTT	CASRPGQGRDTEAFF
NA	TRBV7-9	few	TRBJ2-1	TGTGCCAGCAGCTCGACAAAAAGATTGGTCAATGAGCAGTTCTTC	CASSSTKRLVNEQFF
NA	TRBV5-6	NA	TRBJ2-1	TGTGCCAGCAGCTGGAACCTCTACAATGAGCAGTTCTTC	CASSWNLYNEQFF
NA	TRBV7-6	many	TRBJ2-3	TGTGCCAGCAGCCCGACAGCTAGCACAGATACGCAGTATTTT	CASSPTASTDTQYF
NA	TRBV27	few	TRBJ2-7	TGTGCCAGCAGTTTATCGATGCGAGGGGTGAGGAGCGGTGCCTACGAGCAGTACTTC	CASSLSMRGVRSGAYEQYF
TRBD1	TRBV28	few	TRBJ1-2	TGTGCCAGCAGTTTAACCGGGACAGGGAAGTTCTATGGCTACACCTTC	CASSLTGTGKFYGYTF
NA	TRBV30	NA	TRBJ1-3	TGTGCCTGGAGTGTATCACGCCTCTCTGGAAACACCATATATTTT	CAWSVSRLSGNTIYF
NA	TRBV5-4	NA	TRBJ1-3	TGTGCCAGCAGTCTTGTGGGGGCTCAGGGTCTTTCTGGAAACACCATATATTTT	CASSLVGAQGLSGNTIYF
NA	TRBV7-2	many	TRBJ2-1	TGTGCCAGCAGCTTAGCGCTAGCTGGGGCGGCCTACAATGAGCAGTTCTTC	CASSLALAGAAYNEQFF